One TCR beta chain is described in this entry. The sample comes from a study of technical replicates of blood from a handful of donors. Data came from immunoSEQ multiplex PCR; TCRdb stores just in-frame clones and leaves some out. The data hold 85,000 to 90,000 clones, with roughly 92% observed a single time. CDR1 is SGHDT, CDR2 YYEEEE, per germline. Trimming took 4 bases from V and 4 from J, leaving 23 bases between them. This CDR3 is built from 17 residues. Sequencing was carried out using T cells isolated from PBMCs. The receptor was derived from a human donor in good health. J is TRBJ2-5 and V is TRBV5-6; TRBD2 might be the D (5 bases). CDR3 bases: TGTGCCAGCAGCCCAACGGGCGGGCCGAGGGCGGGAGAGACCCAGTACTTC. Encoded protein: CASSPTGGPRAGETQYF.